A single sample is the source of the 12 T cell receptor beta chains below, sequenced in a study of T cells in Graves' hyperthyroidism and ophthalmopathy. RNA transcripts gave rise to amplified TCR beta CDR3 regions. RT-PCR in the first round (using the HTBI primer set) targeted the TCR CDR3. TCRdb re-called the multiplex PCR reads through MiXCR, storing one row per CDR3 protein. The sample consists of roughly 420,000 distinct CDR3 sequences, roughly 14% of them appearing once. Specimen: blood. The receptors were sampled from a woman under 30 with Graves' hyperthyroidism.

The chain joins TRBV7-3 to TRBJ1-3; 9 bases are a match to TRBD1. CDR3 length equals 15 residues. V lost 5 bases to trimming and J lost 2 bases; unmatched junction nucleotides: 4. The germline V gene has CDR1 SGHTA and CDR2 FQGTGA. CDR3 in DNA: TGTGCCAGCAGCGCTAACAGGGGGCCTGGAAACACCATATATTTT. This sequence encodes CASSANRGPGNTIYF.

This clonotype was recorded at least ten times. V gene TRBV28 combines with J gene TRBJ2-7, with 9 bases lining up with TRBD1. The CDR3 totals 12 residues. Trimming took 10 bases from V and 5 from J; bases not matched to a gene: 6. CDR1 and CDR2 (germline): MDHEN, SYDVKM. The chain's CDR3 is CAIRGQGDEQYF. In DNA, the CDR3 is TGTGCCATCAGGGGACAGGGAGACGAGCAGTACTTC.

The chain links TRBV2 to TRBJ1-5; D is unclear. The V gene lost 3 bases and the J gene lost 4 bases, with 10 bases spanning the gap. The length of the CDR3 is 14 residues. CDR1 SNHLY and CDR2 FYNNEI come from the germline V gene. CDR3 region: CASSDLEENQPQHF. The DNA for the CDR3 is TGTGCCAGCAGTGATCTTGAGGAGAATCAGCCCCAGCATTTT.

This clonotype was picked up a small number of times. J is TRBJ2-3 and V is TRBV4-3, with 9 bases matching TRBD2. The CDR3 contains 17 residues. V gave up 0 bases and J gave up 4 bases; unmatched junction bases: 8. The germline V gene has CDR1 LGHNA and CDR2 YSLEER. The CDR3, as DNA: TGCGCCAGCAGCCAAGATAGTGGCGGGGGGGCCCCAGATACGCAGTATTTT. Translating it yields CASSQDSGGGAPDTQYF.

This chain joins TRBV2 and TRBJ2-5; 8 positions agree with TRBD1. Germline-derived CDR1 and CDR2 are SNHLY and FYNNEI. The CDR3 has 17 residues. V gave up 6 bases and J gave up 4 bases; unmatched junction bases: 16. CDR3: CASSLKDRAASGETQYF. The DNA for the CDR3 is TGTGCCAGCAGCCTTAAGGACAGGGCGGCCTCCGGAGAGACCCAGTACTTC.

This clonotype was seen many times. This chain links TRBV20-1 with TRBJ2-1; tentatively, D is TRBD1 (6 bases). The CDR3 contains 13 residues. Germline CDR1 reads DFQATT; CDR2 reads SNEGSKA (reference sequence). V was clipped by 1 base and J by 6 bases, with 10 bases between them. The CDR3 protein is CSARAGARNEQFF. The CDR3 DNA sequence: TGCAGTGCTAGAGCAGGGGCTCGCAATGAGCAGTTCTTC.

The chain links TRBV9 to TRBJ2-2, with 7 bases identical to TRBD1. CDR1 is SGDLS and CDR2 is YYNGEE in the germline V gene. V was pared by 4 bases and J by 8 bases, with 11 bases of the junction left unmatched. The CDR3 runs 15 residues. The CDR3 bases are TGTGCCAGCAGCACAAACAGGGGCCCACCGGGGGAGCTGTTTTTT. This encodes CASSTNRGPPGELFF.

The genes are TRBV12-3 or TRBV12-4 and TRBJ2-7, with D possibly TRBD1 on 6 matching bases. V dropped 4 bases and J dropped 9 bases, with 28 bases sitting between them. The CDR3 sequence is 17 residues long. The DNA for the CDR3 is TGTGCCAGCAGTTCTCATAGGACAGACCGCCTACTACGAATGCAGTACTTC. Residues: CASSSHRTDRLLRMQYF.

The rearrangement links TRBV6-1 to TRBJ2-7; D tentatively reads TRBD1 or TRBD2 (5 bases each). CDR1 is MNHNS, CDR2 SASEGT, per germline. The CDR3 length is 14 residues. Trimming shortened V by 5 bases and J by 7 bases, and 18 bases separated the two germline ends. In DNA, the CDR3 is TGTGCCAGCAGTCGGCAGGGTTCCACTAGGGAGCAGTACTTC. It translates to CASSRQGSTREQYF.

This clonotype was detected only a few times. The rearrangement uses TRBV14 and TRBJ1-2; D uncertain. Trimming left V 3 bases short and J 6 bases short, with 8 bases between. Germline CDR1 is SGHDN and CDR2 is FVKESK. The CDR3 sequence is 12 residues long. For the CDR3, the DNA is TGTGCCAGCAGCCAGTGGGGAAATGGCTACACCTTC. It yields the protein CASSQWGNGYTF.

Worth noting for this clonotype: The germline gene is not matched at one end of the junction; a read error may be the cause. This chain uses TRBV25-1 with TRBJ2-3, with TRBD2 matching over 10 bases. CDR3 size: 19 residues. The germline gives CDR1 MGHDK, CDR2 SYGVNS. The CDR3 coding sequence is TGTGCCAGCAGTGAATTCATCGGACTAGCGGAAACTAGCACAGATACGCAGTGTTTT. As protein: CASSEFIGLAETSTDTQCF.

The J gene is TRBJ2-1, the V gene TRBV10-3, with 15 positions matching TRBD2. Germline CDR1 ENHRY, CDR2 SYGVKD. The CDR3 spans 17 residues. The junction had 14 bases not matched to a gene; V was cut back by 10 bases and J by 7 bases. CDR3 loop: CATGRTSGGAWGNEQFF. The CDR3 bases are TGTGCCACCGGCAGGACTAGCGGGGGGGCTTGGGGGAATGAGCAGTTCTTC.